Presented here are 14 T cell receptor beta chains from one specimen sequenced in a study of blood T cells in healthy people across ages (dated by TCRdb to the mid-2010s). Libraries were made using 5' RACE. Instrument used: Illumina HiSeq 2500. A second PCR of about 6 to 11 cycles was performed with a sample-barcoded 5' primer and a J-beta primer mix. TCRdb trimmed the raw reads at Q25, called clones with MiXCR and kept productive beta chains. Entries are consolidated by CDR3 protein sequence, retaining the most common genes and DNA. Recorded for this sample are about 1,400,000 distinct CDR3 sequences; roughly 60% of them occurred a single time. The ten largest clones take up approximately 7% of the sample. Sequences were obtained from blood. The receptors were sampled from a man aged 18 to 29 in good health.

The chain recombines TRBV27 with TRBJ2-7; 7 bases map to TRBD2. There are 13 residues in the CDR3. The ends lost 9 bases at V and 3 bases at J; junction bases unmatched: 8. From germline, CDR1 is MNHEY and CDR2 SMNVEV (reference sequence). CDR3: CASAPGLSYEQYF. The DNA for the CDR3 is TGTGCCAGTGCCCCGGGACTAAGCTACGAGCAGTACTTC.

This chain links TRBV27 with TRBJ2-5; no definite D call. Trimming took off 6 bases at V and 0 bases at J, with 14 bases between the two ends. From germline, CDR1 is MNHEY and CDR2 SMNVEV (reference sequence). The length of the CDR3 is 15 residues. Written as DNA, the CDR3 is TGTGCCAGCAGGTCGAGCTGGGCAAACCAAGAGACCCAGTACTTC. This codes for CASRSSWANQETQYF.

The genes are TRBV2 and TRBJ2-1; maybe TRBD2 (5 bases). Between the trimmed V and J ends, which lost 3 bases and 6 bases, there was a span of 9 bases. The germline gives CDR1 SNHLY, CDR2 FYNNEI. The CDR3 contains 13 residues. The DNA for the CDR3 is TGTGCCAGCAGTGACGAGGCGGGCAATGAGCAGTTCTTC. This sequence encodes CASSDEAGNEQFF.

The chain uses TRBV29-1 and TRBJ1-5; tentative D call: TRBD1 (5 bases). This CDR3 is 14 amino acids long. Trimming left V 4 bases short and J 0 bases short, with 10 bases between. The germline V gene has CDR1 SQVTM and CDR2 ANQGSEA. DNA for the CDR3: TGCAGCGTTGTAAGGGGCTATAGCAATCAGCCCCAGCATTTT. This translates into CSVVRGYSNQPQHF.

The chain is built from TRBV4-1 and TRBJ2-6; a possible D gene is TRBD1 (5 bases). The CDR3 is 17 amino acids. Germline V lookup: CDR1 MGHRA, CDR2 YSYEKL. With 3 bases removed from V and 1 base from J, the gap between germline ends came to 13 bases. CDR3 sequence: CASSHSFRTSGANVLTF. The CDR3, as DNA: TGCGCCAGCAGCCACTCATTCCGGACATCTGGGGCCAACGTCCTGACTTTC.

This clonotype has a single count. The DNA of the CDR3 is TGTGCCAGCAGCCAAGATAAGGGGAGTGGGGTTCAAGCTTTCTTT. Its translation: CASSQDKGSGVQAFF. The V and J genes are TRBV4-2 and TRBJ1-1, with D possibly being TRBD1 (5 bases). The germline CDR1 and CDR2 sequences are LGHNA and YNFKEQ. This CDR3 region has 15 residues. The V end was cut by 0 bases, the J end by 9 bases, with 17 bases between.

The rearrangement links TRBV12-3 or TRBV12-4 to TRBJ2-5; D is ambiguous. The CDR3 runs 16 residues. V was shortened by 6 bases and J by 4 bases, with 21 bases between the two germline ends. The CDR3 protein is CASSPPAQVGIETQYF. CDR3 coding DNA: TGTGCCAGCAGCCCCCCCGCCCAGGTCGGAATAGAGACCCAGTACTTC.

The chain carries TRBV9 and TRBJ2-1, with 10 bases lining up with TRBD2. The germline V gene encodes CDR1 SGDLS and CDR2 YYNGEE. With V trimmed by 0 bases and J by 6 bases, 12 bases remained unmatched. The CDR3 contains 18 residues. For the CDR3, the DNA is TGTGCCAGCAGCGTAGTCGGTGGAGTCCTAGCGGGGGCCAATGAGCAGTTCTTC. Residues: CASSVVGGVLAGANEQFF.

This clonotype was recorded a few times. V gene TRBV2 combines with J gene TRBJ2-5, with 10 nucleotides matching TRBD2. The J call may be mistaken, given a closer DNA end match to TRBJ2-7. Looked up from germline, CDR1 is SNHLY and CDR2 is FYNNEI. The CDR3 loop spans 13 amino acids. The DNA for the CDR3 is TGTGCCAGCAGCGCCGGACTAGCGGTCGAGCAGTACTTC. Residues: CASSAGLAVEQYF.

Remarks on this clonotype: A read error may produce the germline difference seen at one junction end. The chain couples TRBV7-7 to TRBJ2-1; TRBD2 aligns across 16 bases. CDR1 SSHAT and CDR2 FNYEAQ come from the germline V gene (reference sequence). There are 17 residues in the CDR3. CDR3 residues: CASSLKNGTSGGAKQFF. CDR3 nucleotides: TGTGCTAGCAGCTTGAAAAACGGGACTAGCGGGGGGGCGAAGCAGTTCTTC.

The V gene is TRBV4-3, the J gene TRBJ2-2, with unresolved D. The CDR3 has 16 residues. Per germline, CDR1 LGHNA and CDR2 YSLEER. The V end lost 1 base, the J end lost 7 bases, and 16 bases lay between the germline ends. In DNA form, the CDR3 reads TGCGCCAGCAGCCAAGCAGTTGATAGCTTGAGCGGGGAGCTGTTTTTT. It yields the protein CASSQAVDSLSGELFF.

The CDR3 sequence: CVSTGVHSYEQYF. The CDR3 nucleotides read TGTGTCAGTACGGGCGTACACTCCTACGAGCAGTACTTC. The chain employs TRBV12-3 or TRBV12-4 and TRBJ2-7; D remains unclear. This CDR3 region has 13 residues.

The chain employs TRBV4-2 and TRBJ2-7; D might be TRBD1 (6 bases). CDR3 length equals 15 residues. The ends were cut back, 1 base at V and 3 bases at J, with 13 bases in the middle. Per germline, CDR1 LGHNA and CDR2 YNFKEQ. The CDR3 DNA reads as TGTGCCAGCAGCCAAGCATTAAAACAGGGCTACGAGCAGTACTTC. Amino acid sequence: CASSQALKQGYEQYF.

The chain is built from TRBV18 and TRBJ2-1; 8 bases are a match to TRBD2. Per the germline V gene, CDR1 is KGHSH and CDR2 is LQKENI. CDR3 length: 17 residues. The ends lost 3 bases at V and 1 base at J; junction bases unmatched: 8. CDR3 in amino acids: CASSPPLGRVSYNEQFF. The CDR3 nucleotides read TGTGCCAGCTCACCTCCCCTCGGGAGGGTTTCCTACAATGAGCAGTTCTTC.